One and the same sample provided the 23 T cell receptor beta chains below, sequenced in a study of shared clonotypes between healthy human individuals. The data were produced by immunoSEQ multiplex PCR, yet TCRdb's version contains in-frame clones alone and is incomplete. The top ten hold under 0.45% of the sample, which has a few million clones, 85% to 95% seen once. The specimen was naive CD4+ T cells from PBMCs. Described subset: CD45RA+ positively selected. The receptors shown here come from a young man in good health. Some clones in this sample may be carry-over from other donors' samples.

About this clone: A much larger clone differs from this one at a single base, so this may be a read error. The chain joins TRBV4-1 to TRBJ2-7; 11 positions agree with TRBD1. V lost 5 bases and J lost 3; bases outside the gene matches: 3. The germline CDR1 and CDR2 sequences are MGHRA and YSYEKL. The CDR3 has 14 amino acids. The CDR3 protein is CASSLGQGVYEQYF. The CDR3 bases are TGCGCCAGCAGCTTGGGACAGGGGGTCTACGAGCAGTACTTC.

The chain has TRBV7-9 and TRBJ2-3; D is uncertain. The CDR3 has 14 residues. With 0 bases removed from V and 5 bases from J, the gap between germline ends came to 9 bases. Germline V CDR1 and CDR2: SEHNR, FQNEAQ (reference sequence). The CDR3 sequence: CASSLAEGLDTQYF. The CDR3 DNA sequence: TGTGCCAGCAGCTTAGCGGAAGGGCTAGATACGCAGTATTTT.

The chain combines TRBV5-1 with TRBJ2-5; 7 nucleotides match TRBD2. The length of the CDR3 is 13 residues. Germline CDR1 and CDR2: SGHRS and YFSETQ. Unmatched junction bases numbered 4, after V lost 4 bases and J lost 4 bases. The CDR3 loop is CASSPRLAETQYF. In DNA form, the CDR3 reads TGCGCCAGCAGCCCCCGACTAGCAGAGACCCAGTACTTC.

The J gene is TRBJ1-1, the V gene TRBV7-2; a weak D match, TRBD1 (5 bases). The CDR3 sequence is 15 residues long. Germline V gene data show CDR1 as SGHTA and CDR2 as FQGNSA. V lost 2 bases and J lost 0, with 10 bases in between. The CDR3 spells CASSLYGTMNTEAFF. CDR3 sequence (DNA): TGTGCCAGCAGCTTATACGGGACTATGAACACTGAAGCTTTCTTT.

The V gene is TRBV11-1, the J gene TRBJ2-1; 7 bases agree with TRBD1. Germline values: CDR1 SGHAT, CDR2 FQDESV (reference sequence). This CDR3 contains 13 residues. Trimming at V came to 3 bases and at J to 13 bases, leaving 9 bases not matched to a gene. CDR3 in amino acids: CASSFGTGTAQFF. CDR3 nucleotides: TGTGCCAGCAGCTTTGGGACCGGGACAGCCCAGTTCTTC.

V gene TRBV6-1 combines with J gene TRBJ2-7; D is uncertain. Germline-derived CDR1 and CDR2 are MNHNS and SASEGT. The CDR3 totals 12 residues. The V end was cut by 4 bases, the J end by 5 bases, with 9 bases between. In DNA, the CDR3 is TGTGCCAGCAGTGTTGACCCGGACGAGCAGTACTTC. It translates to CASSVDPDEQYF.

This chain connects TRBV5-1 to TRBJ1-1; tentative D call: TRBD1 (6 bases). CDR3 length equals 13 residues. The V and J ends lost 3 bases and 6 bases respectively, with 12 bases between them. CDR1 and CDR2 from the germline V gene are SGHRS and YFSETQ. The CDR3 protein is CASSYLGGSEAFF. CDR3 nucleotides: TGCGCCAGCAGCTACCTAGGGGGGTCTGAAGCTTTCTTT.

V usage is TRBV28 and J usage is TRBJ2-5; no firm D call. The CDR3 loop spans 16 amino acids. Germline loops: CDR1 MDHEN, CDR2 SYDVKM. V was trimmed by 3 bases and J by 1 base, leaving 15 bases between them. CDR3 residues: CASSFSVGRIQETQYF. The CDR3 DNA is TGTGCCAGCAGTTTCTCCGTAGGAAGGATCCAAGAGACCCAGTACTTC. Using reference TRBV28 and TRBJ2-5 for the parts outside the CDR3, the full variable domain is DVKVTQSSRYLVKRTGEKVFLECVQDMDHENMFWYRQDPGLGLRLIYFSYDVKMKEKGDIPEGYSVSREKKERFSLILESASTNQTSMYLCASSFSVGRIQETQYFGPGTRLLVL.

On this clone: Other DNA sequences in this sample translate to the same CDR3. The chain joins TRBV7-2 to TRBJ2-3; D unclear. CDR1 is SGHTA, CDR2 FQGNSA, per germline. This CDR3 is 14 amino acids long. V lost 1 base to trimming and J lost 0 bases, with 5 bases between them. The CDR3 reads CASSLGLSTDTQYF. In nucleotides, the CDR3 is TGTGCCAGCAGCTTAGGGCTAAGCACAGATACGCAGTATTTT.

This clone was seen only a few times. The chain carries TRBV19 and TRBJ1-5; possibly TRBD1 for D (5 bases). The ends were cut back, 3 bases at V and 2 bases at J, with 11 bases in the middle. Per the germline V gene, CDR1 is LNHDA and CDR2 is SQIVND (reference sequence). The CDR3 covers 15 residues. The CDR3 sequence is CASSIKGLGNQPQHF. The CDR3, as DNA: TGTGCCAGTAGTATCAAGGGGCTGGGCAATCAGCCCCAGCATTTT.

The rearrangement uses TRBV7-3 and TRBJ2-1, with unresolved D. Deletions cut 0 bases from V and 3 bases from J, with 9 bases between. CDR3 length: 15 residues. Germline V lookup: CDR1 SGHTA, CDR2 FQGTGA. The CDR3 is CASSLTGARYNEQFF. Here the CDR3 DNA reads TGTGCCAGCAGCTTAACGGGCGCTCGCTACAATGAGCAGTTCTTC.

Notes on this clone: Other DNA sequences from this sample encode an identical CDR3 as well. This chain connects TRBV18 to TRBJ2-2; the D is unclear. Germline CDR1 reads KGHSH; CDR2 reads LQKENI. The CDR3 extends over 16 amino acids. Between the trimmed V and J ends, which lost 3 bases and 0 bases, there was a span of 11 bases. The DNA of the CDR3 is TGTGCCAGCTCACCTCTTACAAGTGCGAACACCGGGGAGCTGTTTTTT. This encodes CASSPLTSANTGELFF.

The chain combines TRBV10-1 with TRBJ1-2; 9 nucleotides align to TRBD1. This CDR3 has 14 residues. Germline CDR1 reads WNHNN; CDR2 reads SYGVQD (reference sequence). Unmatched junction bases numbered 7, after V lost 3 bases and J lost 8 bases. CDR3 DNA sequence: TGCGCCAGCAGTGAAAATTACAGGGGGCAGGGCTACACCTTC. Translating it yields CASSENYRGQGYTF.

This clone occurred once. The J gene is TRBJ2-7, the V gene TRBV29-1; D ambiguous. The CDR3 extends over 12 amino acids. With 1 base removed from V and 4 bases from J, the gap between germline ends came to 8 bases. Germline CDR1 reads SQVTM; CDR2 reads ANQGSEA. The CDR3 coding sequence is TGCAGCGTTGAAGCCTATGGGTACGAGCAGTACTTC. The encoded protein is CSVEAYGYEQYF.

The V and J genes are TRBV7-2 and TRBJ2-3; 10 nucleotides line up with TRBD2. CDR3 length: 15 amino acids. Germline V gives CDR1 SGHTA, CDR2 FQGNSA. V gave up 5 bases and J gave up 2 bases; unmatched junction bases: 4. CDR3 loop: CASSLSGGSTDTQYF. CDR3 DNA: TGTGCCAGCAGCCTTAGCGGGGGGTCCACAGATACGCAGTATTTT.

The gene calls are TRBV5-1 and TRBJ1-1; D is uncertain. The V gene's germline CDR1 is SGHRS and CDR2 YFSETQ. The V end lost 1 base, the J end lost 0 bases, and 7 bases lay between the germline ends. CDR3 length: 14 residues. The CDR3 sequence is CASSLPAMNTEAFF. CDR3 DNA sequence: TGCGCCAGCAGCTTGCCAGCGATGAACACTGAAGCTTTCTTT.

CDR3 region: CASSTRTVRGVGPQHF. The CDR3, as DNA: TGTGCCAGCAGCACCCGGACAGTGCGGGGGGTGGGACCCCAGCATTTT. The J gene is TRBJ1-5, the V gene TRBV13, with D possibly being TRBD1 (6 bases). The CDR3 consists of 16 residues. V lost 5 bases to trimming and J lost 10 bases, with 24 bases between them. Looked up from germline, CDR1 is PRHDT and CDR2 is FYEKMQ (reference sequence).

The chain is built from TRBV30 and TRBJ2-7; no clear D. The CDR3 loop spans 14 amino acids. Trimming left V 3 bases short and J 3 bases short, with 15 bases between. Germline CDR1 GTSNPN, CDR2 SVGIG (reference sequence). CDR3 sequence: CAWRTGGTSYEQYF. The CDR3 bases are TGTGCCTGGAGGACGGGTGGCACAAGCTACGAGCAGTACTTC.

This clone was counted a single time. The V call is TRBV6-1, the J call TRBJ1-4, with D uncertain. Per germline, CDR1 MNHNS and CDR2 SASEGT. The CDR3 loop spans 15 amino acids. V shed 3 bases and J shed 8 bases, with 16 bases lying between them. The CDR3 DNA sequence: TGTGCCAGCAGTGAGCGGTACATATCCCAGGAAAAACTGTTTTTT. Translated, it gives CASSERYISQEKLFF.

The chain combines TRBV11-1 with TRBJ2-5; D may match TRBD1 or TRBD2 (5 bases each). CDR1 is SGHAT, CDR2 FQDESV, per germline (reference sequence). This CDR3 is 12 amino acids long. The germline V and J ends were trimmed by 0 bases and 9 bases, with 8 bases remaining between them. The CDR3 nucleotides read TGTGCCAGCAGCTTAGCGGGGGAGCCCCAGTACTTC. Translated, it gives CASSLAGEPQYF.

The V call is TRBV4-3, the J call TRBJ1-2; possible D gene TRBD1, 5 bases. The germline CDR1 and CDR2 sequences are LGHNA and YSLEER. Trimming pared 0 bases from V and 5 bases from J, leaving 13 bases between. The CDR3 spans 15 residues. The CDR3 coding sequence is TGCGCCAGCAGCCAAGAATCACGGGGCGGTTATGGCTACACCTTC. Encoded protein: CASSQESRGGYGYTF.

Details on this clone: Other nucleotide sequences in the sample specify the same CDR3. The chain links TRBV28 to TRBJ1-2; a possible D gene is TRBD1 (5 bases). There are 14 residues in the CDR3. The V and J ends lost 2 bases and 4 bases respectively, with 11 bases between them. The germline gives CDR1 MDHEN, CDR2 SYDVKM. The CDR3 sequence is CASSLRLGGYGYTF. The CDR3 DNA is TGTGCCAGCAGTTTAAGGCTGGGGGGCTATGGCTACACCTTC.

The J gene is TRBJ2-1, the V gene TRBV10-2; the D gene is possibly TRBD2 (6 bases). The CDR3 has 15 residues. Trimming took 0 bases from V and 5 from J, leaving 11 bases between them. The germline V gene encodes CDR1 WSHSY and CDR2 SAAADI. This chain's CDR3 is CASSESGRGNNEQFF. In DNA form, the CDR3 reads TGCGCCAGCAGTGAGTCGGGGCGGGGCAACAATGAGCAGTTCTTC.